This entry lists 30 T cell receptor beta chains sequenced from one sample in a study of cytomegalovirus exposure and HLA in healthy donors. The PCR was carried out with 60 Vbeta primers and 13 Jbeta primers. TCRdb's copy holds only in-frame clones and misses some; the assay was immunoSEQ multiplex PCR. This sample has about 120,000 clones, with approximately 80% found just once. The specimen was PBMCs. These receptors were collected from a man in his thirties or forties in good health and CMV-seropositive.

This chain joins TRBV10-3 and TRBJ1-6, with D possibly being TRBD1 (6 bases). Germline values: CDR1 ENHRY, CDR2 SYGVKD. Trimming stripped 6 bases from V and 0 bases from J, with 12 bases between. This CDR3 has 16 residues. The CDR3 sequence: CAIRDTGSSYNSPLHF. Here the CDR3 DNA reads TGTGCCATCAGAGATACAGGGAGCTCCTATAATTCACCCCTCCACTTT.

V and J are TRBV5-1 and TRBJ2-3; maybe TRBD2 (6 bases). With 4 bases removed from V and 4 bases from J, the gap between germline ends came to 13 bases. Looked up from germline, CDR1 is SGHRS and CDR2 is YFSETQ. The CDR3 loop spans 14 amino acids. Written as DNA, the CDR3 is TGCGCCAGCAGCGGCGGGACGGGCGCAGATACGCAGTATTTT. It is translated as CASSGGTGADTQYF.

The V gene is TRBV4-3, the J gene TRBJ2-7; D is perhaps TRBD2 (6 bases). V lost 3 bases and J lost 4, with 16 bases in between. CDR1 LGHNA and CDR2 YSLEER come from the germline V gene. The CDR3 runs 15 residues. This CDR3 is CASSHELGEAYEQYF. The CDR3 DNA sequence: TGCGCCAGCAGCCATGAGCTGGGGGAGGCTTACGAGCAGTACTTC.

The chain is built from TRBV9 and TRBJ2-7, with 10 bases matching TRBD2. The CDR3 contains 16 residues. Per the germline V gene, CDR1 is SGDLS and CDR2 is YYNGEE. Trimming removed 3 bases from V and 5 bases from J; junction bases left unmatched: 11. CDR3 DNA sequence: TGTGCCAGCAGCGCTTCACCTAGCGGGAGTCTCGACGAGCAGTACTTC. Its translation: CASSASPSGSLDEQYF.

V gene TRBV4-1 combines with J gene TRBJ2-1, with TRBD2 matching over 7 bases. The CDR3 is 17 amino acids. The V gene end was trimmed by 1 base and the J gene end by 6 bases; junction bases not matched to a gene: 12. CDR1 is MGHRA and CDR2 is YSYEKL in the germline V gene. CDR3 in DNA: TGCGCCAGCAGCCAAGGGGGAGGGGATATTGTAGGCAATGAGCAGTTCTTC. This encodes CASSQGGGDIVGNEQFF.

This chain joins TRBV4-3 and TRBJ1-1; D may be TRBD1 (6 bases). The CDR3 is made up of 13 amino acids. Germline CDR1 LGHNA, CDR2 YSLEER. V shed 3 bases and J shed 4 bases, with 9 bases lying between them. CDR3 loop: CASSQLGGTEAFF. In DNA form, the CDR3 reads TGCGCCAGCAGCCAGCTAGGGGGCACTGAAGCTTTCTTT.

This clone has only a few counts. V and J are TRBV28 and TRBJ1-4; D remains ambiguous. The germline gives CDR1 MDHEN, CDR2 SYDVKM. V lost 6 bases, J lost 7 bases, and 9 bases lay in between. This CDR3 has 12 residues. DNA for the CDR3: TGTGCCAGCAGATCTGGAGGTGAAAAACTGTTTTTT. It encodes CASRSGGEKLFF.

V usage is TRBV29-1 and J usage is TRBJ2-5; perhaps TRBD1 as D (6 bases). The CDR3 consists of 13 residues. The V end was cut by 3 bases, the J end by 5 bases, with 13 bases between. Germline lookup yields CDR1 SQVTM and CDR2 ANQGSEA. The CDR3 sequence is CSVDVQGGETQYF. Written as DNA, the CDR3 is TGCAGCGTTGACGTACAGGGTGGGGAGACCCAGTACTTC.

The J gene is TRBJ1-1, the V gene TRBV7-9; maybe TRBD1 (5 bases). V lost 4 bases and J 8 bases, leaving 11 bases between the germline ends. The CDR3 contains 12 residues. CDR1 and CDR2 (germline): SEHNR, FQNEAQ (reference sequence). In DNA form, the CDR3 reads TGTGCCAGCAGCTCTATTCGGACAGAAGCTTTCTTT. It translates to CASSSIRTEAFF.

V and J are TRBV5-6 and TRBJ2-7, with 8 nucleotides matching TRBD1. The CDR3 consists of 15 residues. Germline V gene sequence: CDR1 SGHDT, CDR2 YYEEEE. V shed 7 bases and J 2 bases; nucleotides not matched to a gene: 11. Written as DNA, the CDR3 is TGTGCCAGCCGAAAGACGGGACAGGCCGCCTACGAGCAGTACTTC. Amino acid sequence: CASRKTGQAAYEQYF. Complete variable domain (other parts from reference TRBV5-6 and TRBJ2-7): DAGVTQSPTHLIKTRGQQVTLRCSPKSGHDTVSWYQQALGQGPQFIFQYYEEEERQRGNFPDRFSGHQFPNYSSELNVNALLLGDSALYLCASRKTGQAAYEQYFGPGTRLTVT.

V gene TRBV5-6 combines with J gene TRBJ2-1, with D uncertain. CDR3 length: 14 residues. The germline V and J ends were trimmed by 2 bases and 7 bases, with 13 bases remaining between them. Germline V CDR1 and CDR2: SGHDT, YYEEEE. The CDR3 DNA sequence: TGTGCCAGCAGCTTTAGGCTAGGCTCGAATGAGCAGTTCTTC. It yields the protein CASSFRLGSNEQFF.

The chain links TRBV19 to TRBJ2-5, with 9 bases that match TRBD1. Losses at the gene ends were 5 bases for V and 9 bases for J; bases not matched to a gene: 4. This CDR3 comprises 12 residues. The germline V gene has CDR1 LNHDA and CDR2 SQIVND (reference sequence). For the CDR3, the DNA is TGTGCCAGTAGTGCACAGGGGGCGGCCCAGTACTTC. Amino acid sequence: CASSAQGAAQYF.

As for this clone: One end of the junction varies from germline; a read error may be responsible. The chain links TRBV7-7 to TRBJ2-2, with 8 bases identical to TRBD1. Germline V lookup: CDR1 SSHAT, CDR2 FNYEAQ (reference sequence). The CDR3 runs to 16 residues. The CDR3 DNA reads TGTGCTAGCAGCCAAAGGACAGGGCTGAACACCGGGGAGCTGTTTTTT. Amino acids: CASSQRTGLNTGELFF.

In DNA form, the CDR3 reads TGTGCCAGCTCACCCGGGTCAGAAGTTAATGAAAAACTGTTTTTT. This codes for CASSPGSEVNEKLFF. This chain connects TRBV18 to TRBJ1-4; D gene uncertain. The CDR3 runs to 15 residues. Trimming took 3 bases from V and 4 from J, leaving 12 bases between them. CDR1 is KGHSH and CDR2 is LQKENI in the germline V gene.

The V call is TRBV28, the J call TRBJ2-7; 7 bases are a match to TRBD1. The length of the CDR3 is 14 residues. V shed 4 bases and J 2 bases; nucleotides not matched to a gene: 5. Germline-derived CDR1 and CDR2 are MDHEN and SYDVKM. The CDR3 nucleotides are TGTGCCAGCAGTTACGCCGGGACAGCCTACGAGCAGTACTTC. Translating it yields CASSYAGTAYEQYF.

The J gene is TRBJ2-7, the V gene TRBV19; 9 positions agree with TRBD1. The length of the CDR3 is 16 residues. Germline trimming cut 6 bases from V and 5 bases from J; bases unmatched to any gene: 14. From germline, CDR1 is LNHDA and CDR2 SQIVND (reference sequence). The CDR3 DNA sequence: TGTGCCAGTAGCCACACTCCGGGACAGGGATCCCACGAGCAGTACTTC. It yields the protein CASSHTPGQGSHEQYF.

V and J are TRBV28 and TRBJ1-1; tentatively, D is TRBD1 (6 bases). This CDR3 region has 15 residues. Trimming took off 3 bases at V and 1 base at J, with 12 bases between the two ends. Looked up from germline, CDR1 is MDHEN and CDR2 is SYDVKM. In DNA form, the CDR3 reads TGTGCCAGCAGTTTTCCCCAGGGGACGAACACTGAAGCTTTCTTT. Protein sequence: CASSFPQGTNTEAFF.

This clone was recorded only once. The chain is built from TRBV18 and TRBJ1-4, with 7 positions matching TRBD1. The CDR3 sequence is 17 residues long. V lost 5 bases and J lost 0; bases outside the gene matches: 9. CDR1 is KGHSH and CDR2 is LQKENI in the germline V gene. The CDR3 DNA reads TGTGCCAGCTCATTCACAGGGGTACTTCCAACTAATGAAAAACTGTTTTTT. Its protein product is CASSFTGVLPTNEKLFF.

The rearrangement joins TRBV29-1 to TRBJ2-3; TRBD2 matches at 8 bases. The V gene's germline CDR1 is SQVTM and CDR2 ANQGSEA. Trimming at V came to 7 bases and at J to 4 bases, leaving 7 bases not matched to a gene. This CDR3 spans 13 amino acids. CDR3: CSAAGGLSDTQYF. In DNA, the CDR3 is TGCAGCGCGGCGGGGGGCCTCTCAGATACGCAGTATTTT.

V gene TRBV2 combines with J gene TRBJ2-3; D is possibly TRBD2 (6 bases). From germline, CDR1 is SNHLY and CDR2 FYNNEI. The ends were cut back, 4 bases at V and 2 bases at J, with 13 bases in the middle. The CDR3 sequence is 15 residues long. CDR3 nucleotide sequence: TGTGCCAGCAGTGTTGGGGGGTCCCTCACAGATACGCAGTATTTT. It translates to CASSVGGSLTDTQYF.

The CDR3 DNA sequence: TGTGCCAGCAGTTCCGCTTCCCAGGGGGTGGATGGCTACACCTTC. Residues: CASSSASQGVDGYTF. The J gene is TRBJ1-2, the V gene TRBV28, with TRBD1 matching over 7 bases. The germline gives CDR1 MDHEN, CDR2 SYDVKM. J was trimmed by 6 bases and V by 4 bases; bases with no gene match: 11. The CDR3 is 15 residues long.

This chain uses TRBV28 with TRBJ2-3; the match to TRBD2 covers 7 bases. Germline V CDR1 and CDR2: MDHEN, SYDVKM. The CDR3 spans 16 residues. DNA for the CDR3: TGTGTCTCTCAAACCCTGGGGGGAGGGAACACAGATACGCAGTATTTT. The encoded protein is CVSQTLGGGNTDTQYF.

The CDR3 reads CASSRGRGFYQETQYF. In nucleotides, the CDR3 is TGTGCCAGCTCCCGAGGTCGGGGTTTTTACCAAGAGACCCAGTACTTC. This chain connects TRBV7-9 to TRBJ2-5, with D perhaps TRBD2 (5 bases). This CDR3 region has 16 residues. The V end lost 8 bases, the J end lost 0 bases, and 19 bases lay between the germline ends. The germline V gene encodes CDR1 SEHNR and CDR2 FQNEAQ (reference sequence).

CDR3 sequence: CASRKTGGAQTQYF. The CDR3 coding sequence is TGTGCCAGCAGGAAGACAGGGGGCGCACAGACCCAGTACTTC. The chain couples TRBV28 to TRBJ2-5; 10 bases map to TRBD1. Germline assignment: CDR1 MDHEN and CDR2 SYDVKM. The CDR3 spans 14 residues. The V and J ends lost 6 bases and 6 bases, in that order; junction bases with no gene match: 7.

J is TRBJ2-7 and V is TRBV21-1; no DNA check was done on the table's D call, TRBD2. TRBV21-1 is a known pseudogene. The CDR3 is 16 amino acids. The CDR3 is CASSKFGIRGSYEQYF. The CDR3 nucleotides read TGTGCCAGCAGCAAATTTGGGATTCGGGGCTCCTACGAGCAGTACTTC.

The V and J genes are TRBV10-3 and TRBJ1-6, with 9 nucleotides matching TRBD1. V lost 8 bases to trimming and J lost 11 bases; unmatched junction nucleotides: 7. The length of the CDR3 is 13 residues. Per the germline V gene, CDR1 is ENHRY and CDR2 is SYGVKD. The CDR3 loop is CAISQGAGAPLHF. The CDR3 nucleotides are TGTGCCATCTCACAGGGGGCGGGGGCACCCCTCCACTTT.

The chain employs TRBV27 and TRBJ2-4; D is perhaps TRBD1 (6 bases). The V gene lost 6 bases and the J gene lost 4 bases, with 13 bases spanning the gap. The CDR3 extends over 14 amino acids. Looked up from germline, CDR1 is MNHEY and CDR2 is SMNVEV (reference sequence). Here the CDR3 DNA reads TGTGCCAGCAGGACCCCTGGACAGAAAAACATTCAGTACTTC. It codes for CASRTPGQKNIQYF.

The V call is TRBV5-4, the J call TRBJ2-7, with TRBD1 identical over 7 bases. Germline CDR1 and CDR2: SGHNT and YYREEE (reference sequence). With 4 bases clipped from V and 3 bases from J, the junction kept 10 bases outside the gene matches. The CDR3 length is 15 residues. Written as DNA, the CDR3 is TGTGCCAGCAGCGTGAGACAGGGCCTCTACTACGAGCAGTACTTC. Its translation: CASSVRQGLYYEQYF.

The chain recombines TRBV7-8 with TRBJ2-7; D not resolved. Germline V gene lookup returns CDR1 SGHVS and CDR2 FQNEAQ. This CDR3 spans 15 amino acids. Trimming left V 5 bases short and J 3 bases short, with 17 bases between. This CDR3 is CASSTASGYYYEQYF. The CDR3 nucleotides read TGTGCCAGCAGCACCGCGTCCGGCTACTACTACGAGCAGTACTTC.

The chain employs TRBV27 and TRBJ2-7, with TRBD1 matching over 8 bases. The germline gives CDR1 MNHEY, CDR2 SMNVEV (reference sequence). The J segment lost 0 bases and the V segment lost 6 bases, leaving 7 bases of the junction unmatched. The CDR3 runs to 15 residues. The chain's CDR3 is CASSPHRGYSYEQYF. The CDR3 DNA reads as TGTGCCAGCAGCCCCCACAGGGGGTACTCCTACGAGCAGTACTTC.